The present T cell receptor beta chain was sequenced within a study of blood T cell repertoires in COVID-19. The study assigned cohorts using participant-reported clinical history. The CDR3 is 15 amino acids. V was clipped by 1 base and J by 3 bases; unmatched bases: 6. The V gene's germline CDR1 is SGHKS and CDR2 YYEKEE (reference sequence). TCRdb keeps only in-frame clones here, not all; method: immunoSEQ multiplex PCR. The sample contains 200,000 to 300,000 clones, 83% of which appear only once. Sequencing was performed on PBMCs or T cells enriched from blood (not recorded which). This rearrangement joins TRBV5-5 to TRBJ1-1; 7 nucleotides match TRBD1. The receptor's source is a woman between 35 and 50 years old who had been exposed to COVID-19. CDR3 loop: CASSLNRGYDTEAFF. As DNA, the CDR3 is TGTGCCAGCAGCTTGAACAGGGGTTATGACACTGAAGCTTTCTTT.